These 13 T cell receptor beta chains were all obtained from the same sample, sequenced in a study of blood T cell repertoires in COVID-19. Produced via immunoSEQ multiplex PCR; TCRdb's table is partial and in-frame only. The sample holds 280,000 or so clones, 85% seen once. The sample consisted of peripheral blood. These receptors originate from a human donor in a cohort sampled during active COVID-19.

This chain connects TRBV2 to TRBJ2-2; a weak D match, TRBD1 (6 bases). Germline CDR1 and CDR2: SNHLY and FYNNEI. CDR3 length: 16 amino acids. V lost 5 bases and J 1 base, leaving 14 bases between the germline ends. CDR3 DNA: TGTGCCAGCAGTAAAGGACAGCTACGGAACACCGGGGAGCTGTTTTTT. Protein: CASSKGQLRNTGELFF.

This chain joins TRBV24-1 and TRBJ1-5, with D perhaps matching TRBD1 (6 bases). CDR3 length: 14 amino acids. Germline lookup yields CDR1 KGHDR and CDR2 SFDVKD. The V and J ends lost 5 bases and 5 bases respectively, with 12 bases between them. DNA of the CDR3: TGTGCCACCAGTGCAGGGACAATAGATCAGCCCCAGCATTTT. Its translation: CATSAGTIDQPQHF.

This clone occurred a few times. The chain's CDR3 is CASSLNSGFSGNTIYF. In DNA form, the CDR3 reads TGTGCCAGCAGCTTGAACAGTGGTTTCTCTGGAAACACCATATATTTT. The chain employs TRBV11-2 and TRBJ1-3; D not certain. V lost 3 bases, J lost 0 bases, and 12 bases lay in between. The germline gives CDR1 SGHAT, CDR2 FQNNGV. The CDR3 length is 16 residues.

J is TRBJ1-1 and V is TRBV13; 8 positions match TRBD1. Germline V gene lookup returns CDR1 PRHDT and CDR2 FYEKMQ (reference sequence). CDR3 length equals 14 residues. Unmatched junction bases numbered 4, after V lost 2 bases and J lost 5 bases. The DNA of the CDR3 is TGTGCCAGCAGCTTACGGACAGGGAGGACTGAAGCTTTCTTT. Translating it yields CASSLRTGRTEAFF.

The chain joins TRBV27 to TRBJ1-4; 7 bases line up with TRBD1. The CDR3 is 14 residues long. Germline CDR1 and CDR2: MNHEY and SMNVEV (reference sequence). The junction had 3 bases not matched to a gene; V was cut back by 2 bases and J by 6 bases. The CDR3 loop is CASSLKGAHEKLFF. CDR3 nucleotide sequence: TGTGCCAGCAGTTTAAAGGGGGCGCATGAAAAACTGTTTTTT.

The rearrangement links TRBV21-1 to TRBJ2-5; the table's D call, TRBD2, has no DNA check behind it. TRBV21-1 represents a pseudogene. This CDR3 is built from 14 residues. The chain's CDR3 is CASATRSVQETQYF. The CDR3 coding sequence is TGTGCCAGCGCGACCCGCAGCGTACAAGAGACCCAGTACTTC.

The chain has TRBV4-2 and TRBJ2-1, with D unresolved. Germline V CDR1 and CDR2: LGHNA, YNFKEQ. The CDR3 contains 16 residues. V was trimmed by 3 bases and J by 0 bases, leaving 12 bases between them. The CDR3 spells CASSHPPRSSYNEQFF. Written as DNA, the CDR3 is TGTGCCAGCAGCCATCCTCCTAGGAGCTCCTACAATGAGCAGTTCTTC.

The chain carries TRBV12-3 or TRBV12-4 and TRBJ2-7; D not resolved. The V gene lost 1 base and the J gene lost 7 bases, with 8 bases spanning the gap. This CDR3 comprises 12 residues. The CDR3 region is CASSLGLEEQYF. CDR3 in DNA: TGTGCCAGCAGTTTAGGCCTAGAGGAGCAGTACTTC.

There are many counts of this clone. The chain joins TRBV19 to TRBJ2-7; 12 bases match TRBD1. The CDR3 has 15 amino acids. Trimming took 4 bases from V and 4 from J; bases not matched to a gene: 5. Looked up from germline, CDR1 is LNHDA and CDR2 is SQIVND (reference sequence). The CDR3 reads CASSTGTGGLYEQYF. The CDR3 bases are TGTGCCAGTAGTACAGGGACAGGGGGCCTTTACGAGCAGTACTTC.

The rearrangement uses TRBV6-6 and TRBJ1-1, with D uncertain. V was pared by 6 bases and J by 4 bases, with 15 bases between. This CDR3 has 14 amino acids. In germline, CDR1 is MNHNY, CDR2 SVGAGI (reference sequence). This CDR3 reads CASSQPRRVTEAFF. In nucleotides, the CDR3 is TGTGCCAGCAGCCAGCCTCGGAGGGTCACTGAAGCTTTCTTT.

The chain employs TRBV6-1 and TRBJ1-4, with D possibly TRBD1 on 6 matching bases. In germline, CDR1 is MNHNS, CDR2 SASEGT. The length of the CDR3 is 15 residues. V shed 2 bases and J shed 11 bases, with 18 bases lying between them. CDR3 DNA: TGTGCCAGCAGTGAAATGGGGGCAAGTATGGGGAAACTGTTTTTT. It is translated as CASSEMGASMGKLFF.

This clone was seen more than once but under ten times. The chain carries TRBV5-4 and TRBJ1-6, with TRBD1 matching 8 bases. From germline, CDR1 is SGHNT and CDR2 YYREEE (reference sequence). After removal of 3 bases from V and 9 bases from J, the junction contained 8 bases not matched to a gene. The CDR3 is made up of 15 amino acids. In DNA form, the CDR3 reads TGTGCCAGCAGCTCGCAACAGGGGGGGAGTTCACCCCTCCACTTT. Translating gives CASSSQQGGSSPLHF.

The chain recombines TRBV7-9 with TRBJ2-5; tentative D call: TRBD1 (6 bases). The V end was cut by 4 bases, the J end by 7 bases, with 16 bases between. This CDR3 has 14 residues. In germline, CDR1 is SEHNR, CDR2 FQNEAQ (reference sequence). CDR3 bases: TGTGCCAGCAGCTCCACACAGGGTTCCTTGACCCAGTACTTC. Amino acids: CASSSTQGSLTQYF.